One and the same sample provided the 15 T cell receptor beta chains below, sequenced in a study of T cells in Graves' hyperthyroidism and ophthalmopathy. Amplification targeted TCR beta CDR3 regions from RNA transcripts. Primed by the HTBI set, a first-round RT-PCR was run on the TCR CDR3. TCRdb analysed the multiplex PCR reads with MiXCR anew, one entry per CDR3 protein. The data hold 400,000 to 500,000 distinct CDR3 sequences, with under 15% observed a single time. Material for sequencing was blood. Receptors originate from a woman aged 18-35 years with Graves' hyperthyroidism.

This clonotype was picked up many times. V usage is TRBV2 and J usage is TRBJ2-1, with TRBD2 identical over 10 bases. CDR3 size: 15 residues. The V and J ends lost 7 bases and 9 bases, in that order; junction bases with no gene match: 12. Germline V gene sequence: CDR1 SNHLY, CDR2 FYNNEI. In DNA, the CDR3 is TGTGCCAGCACCTCAGGGGCTAGCGGGAGAAGTGAGCAGTTCTTC. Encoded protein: CASTSGASGRSEQFF.

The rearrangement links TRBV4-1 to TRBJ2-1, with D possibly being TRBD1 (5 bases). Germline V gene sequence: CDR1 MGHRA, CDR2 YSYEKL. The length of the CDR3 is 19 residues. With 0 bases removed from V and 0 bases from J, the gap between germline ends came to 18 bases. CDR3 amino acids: CASSQEKGSGQGSYNEQFF. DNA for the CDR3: TGCGCCAGCAGCCAAGAGAAGGGCTCGGGTCAGGGCTCCTACAATGAGCAGTTCTTC.

The CDR3 DNA is TGTGCCAGCAGTCCCGGTCGCCCGGGGGGATATGAGCAGTTCTTC. Translating it yields CASSPGRPGGYEQFF. The genes are TRBV27 and TRBJ2-1; 7 nucleotides line up with TRBD2. After removal of 5 bases from V and 8 bases from J, the junction contained 12 bases not matched to a gene. Germline CDR1 and CDR2: MNHEY and SMNVEV (reference sequence). CDR3 length equals 15 residues.

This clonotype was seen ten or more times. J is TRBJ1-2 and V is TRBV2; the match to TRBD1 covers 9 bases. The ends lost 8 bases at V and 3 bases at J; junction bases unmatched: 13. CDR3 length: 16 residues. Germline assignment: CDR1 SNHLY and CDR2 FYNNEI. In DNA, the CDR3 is TGTGCCAGCCTAGGACAGGGGTTCGATTACTACTATGGCTACACCTTC. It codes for CASLGQGFDYYYGYTF.

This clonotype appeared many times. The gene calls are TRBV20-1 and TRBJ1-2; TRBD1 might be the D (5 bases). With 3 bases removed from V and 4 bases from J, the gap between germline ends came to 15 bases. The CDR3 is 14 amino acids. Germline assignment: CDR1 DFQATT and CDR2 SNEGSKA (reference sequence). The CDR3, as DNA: TGCAGTGCTAGTGCTACAGTGGGGGGCTATGGCTACACCTTC. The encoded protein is CSASATVGGYGYTF.

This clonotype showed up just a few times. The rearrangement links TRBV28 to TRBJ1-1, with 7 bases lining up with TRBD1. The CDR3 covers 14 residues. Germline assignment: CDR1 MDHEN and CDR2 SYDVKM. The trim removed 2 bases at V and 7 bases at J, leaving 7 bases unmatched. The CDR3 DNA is TGTGCCAGCAGTTTAGCACGAGGGGGCGTTGAAGCTTTCTTT. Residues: CASSLARGGVEAFF.

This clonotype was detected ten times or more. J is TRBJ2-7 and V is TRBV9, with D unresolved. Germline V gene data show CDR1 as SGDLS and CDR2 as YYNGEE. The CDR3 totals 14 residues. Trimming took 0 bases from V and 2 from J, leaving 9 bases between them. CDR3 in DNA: TGTGCCAGCAGCGTAGCGGAGAACCCCTACGAGCAGTACTTC. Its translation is CASSVAENPYEQYF.

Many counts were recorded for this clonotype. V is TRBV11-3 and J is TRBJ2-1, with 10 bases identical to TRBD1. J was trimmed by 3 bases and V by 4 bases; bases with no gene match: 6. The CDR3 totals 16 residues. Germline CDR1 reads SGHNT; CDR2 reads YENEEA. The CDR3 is CASSSPRTGGYNEQFF. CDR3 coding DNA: TGTGCCAGCAGCTCGCCTCGGACAGGGGGCTACAATGAGCAGTTCTTC.

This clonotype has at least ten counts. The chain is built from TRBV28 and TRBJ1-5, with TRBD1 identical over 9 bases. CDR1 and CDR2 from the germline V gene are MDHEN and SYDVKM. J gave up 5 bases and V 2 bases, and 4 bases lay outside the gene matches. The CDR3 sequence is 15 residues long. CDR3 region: CASSLGDRDHQPQHF. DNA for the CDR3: TGTGCCAGCAGTTTAGGGGACAGGGACCATCAGCCCCAGCATTTT.

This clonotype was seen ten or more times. The CDR3 DNA reads as TGTGCCAGCAGCTTAGGTACCGGATGGGACCGTGGCTACACCTTC. It specifies CASSLGTGWDRGYTF. The genes are TRBV7-9 and TRBJ1-2, with D possibly matching TRBD1 (5 bases). V lost 1 base to trimming and J lost 7 bases, with 16 bases between them. This CDR3 is 15 amino acids long. Germline loops: CDR1 SEHNR, CDR2 FQNEAQ (reference sequence).

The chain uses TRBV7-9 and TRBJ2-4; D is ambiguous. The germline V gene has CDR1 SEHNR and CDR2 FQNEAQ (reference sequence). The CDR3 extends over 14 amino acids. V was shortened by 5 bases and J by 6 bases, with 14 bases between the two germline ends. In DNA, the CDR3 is TGTGCCAGCAGCACTAACTCCCTCGTAAACATTCAGTACTTC. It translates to CASSTNSLVNIQYF.

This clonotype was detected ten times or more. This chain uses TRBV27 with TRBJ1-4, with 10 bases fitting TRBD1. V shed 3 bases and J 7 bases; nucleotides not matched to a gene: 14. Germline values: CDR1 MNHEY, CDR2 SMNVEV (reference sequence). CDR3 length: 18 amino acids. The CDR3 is CASSFVTGGELQLEKLFF. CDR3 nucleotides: TGTGCCAGCAGTTTCGTGACAGGGGGCGAACTGCAGCTTGAAAAACTGTTTTTT.

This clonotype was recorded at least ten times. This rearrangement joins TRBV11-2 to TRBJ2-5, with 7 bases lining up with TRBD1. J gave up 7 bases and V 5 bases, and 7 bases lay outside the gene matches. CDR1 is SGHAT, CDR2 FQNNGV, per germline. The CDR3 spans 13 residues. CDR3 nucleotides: TGTGCCAGCAGCAGAACAGGGGTGGGGACCCAGTACTTC. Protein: CASSRTGVGTQYF.

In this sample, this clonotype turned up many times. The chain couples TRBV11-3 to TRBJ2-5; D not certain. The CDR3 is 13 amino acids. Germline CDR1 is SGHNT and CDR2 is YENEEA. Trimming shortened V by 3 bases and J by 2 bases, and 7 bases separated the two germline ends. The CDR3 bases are TGTGCCAGCAGCTTGGAACTACAAGAGACCCAGTACTTC. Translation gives CASSLELQETQYF.

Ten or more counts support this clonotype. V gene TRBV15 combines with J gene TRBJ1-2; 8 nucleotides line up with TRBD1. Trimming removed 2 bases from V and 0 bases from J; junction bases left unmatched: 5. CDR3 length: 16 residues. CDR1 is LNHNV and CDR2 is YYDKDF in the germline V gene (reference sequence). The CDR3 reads CATSRPGQGANYGYTF. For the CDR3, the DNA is TGTGCCACCAGCAGACCAGGACAGGGAGCTAACTATGGCTACACCTTC.